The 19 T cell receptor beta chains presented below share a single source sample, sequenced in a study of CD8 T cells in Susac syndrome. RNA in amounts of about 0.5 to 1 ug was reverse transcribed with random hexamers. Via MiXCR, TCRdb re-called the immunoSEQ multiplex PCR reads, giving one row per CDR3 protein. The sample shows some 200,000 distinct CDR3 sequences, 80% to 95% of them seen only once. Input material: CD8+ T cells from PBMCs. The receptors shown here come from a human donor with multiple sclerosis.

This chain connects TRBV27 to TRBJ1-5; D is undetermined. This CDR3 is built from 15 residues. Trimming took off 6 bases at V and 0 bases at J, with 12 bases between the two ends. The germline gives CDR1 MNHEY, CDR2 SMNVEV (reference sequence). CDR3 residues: CASSTRGYSNQPQHF. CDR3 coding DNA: TGTGCCAGCAGCACACGCGGATATAGCAATCAGCCCCAGCATTTT.

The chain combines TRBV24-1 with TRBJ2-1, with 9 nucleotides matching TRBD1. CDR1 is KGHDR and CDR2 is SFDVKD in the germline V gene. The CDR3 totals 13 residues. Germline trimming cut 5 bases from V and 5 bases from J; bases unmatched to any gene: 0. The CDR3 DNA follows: TGTGCCACCAGTGGGGACAGGGACAATGAGCAGTTCTTC. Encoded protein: CATSGDRDNEQFF.

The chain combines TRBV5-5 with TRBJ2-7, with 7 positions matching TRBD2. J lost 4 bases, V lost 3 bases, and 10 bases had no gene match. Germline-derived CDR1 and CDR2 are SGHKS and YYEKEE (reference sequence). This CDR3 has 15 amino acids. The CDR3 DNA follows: TGTGCCAGCAGCTGGGGCCTAGCGGAAGGGTACGAGCAGTACTTC. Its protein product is CASSWGLAEGYEQYF.

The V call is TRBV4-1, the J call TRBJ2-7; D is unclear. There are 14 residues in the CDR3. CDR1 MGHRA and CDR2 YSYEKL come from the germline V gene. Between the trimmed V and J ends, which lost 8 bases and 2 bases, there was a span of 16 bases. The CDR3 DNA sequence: TGCGCCAGCGGGGATTTGGGAAGGGCCTACGAGCAGTACTTC. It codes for CASGDLGRAYEQYF.

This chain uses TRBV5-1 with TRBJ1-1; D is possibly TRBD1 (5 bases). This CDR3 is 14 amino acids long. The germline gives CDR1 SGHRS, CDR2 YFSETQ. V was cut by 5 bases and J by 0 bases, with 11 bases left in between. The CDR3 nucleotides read TGCGCCAGCAGAGGGGAAGAACTGAACACTGAAGCTTTCTTT. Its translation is CASRGEELNTEAFF.

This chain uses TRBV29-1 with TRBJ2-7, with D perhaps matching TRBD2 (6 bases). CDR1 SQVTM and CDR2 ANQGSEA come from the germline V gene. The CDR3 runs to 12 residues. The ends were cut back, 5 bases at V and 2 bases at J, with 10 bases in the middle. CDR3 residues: CSVSGFTYEQYF. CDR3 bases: TGCAGCGTTAGCGGGTTTACCTACGAGCAGTACTTC.

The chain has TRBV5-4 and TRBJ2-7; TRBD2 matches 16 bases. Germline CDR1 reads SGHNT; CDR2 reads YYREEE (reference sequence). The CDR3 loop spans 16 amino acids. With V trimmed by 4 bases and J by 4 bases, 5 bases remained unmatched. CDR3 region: CASSPGTSGGGYEQYF. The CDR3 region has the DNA TGTGCCAGCAGCCCCGGGACTAGCGGGGGGGGTTACGAGCAGTACTTC.

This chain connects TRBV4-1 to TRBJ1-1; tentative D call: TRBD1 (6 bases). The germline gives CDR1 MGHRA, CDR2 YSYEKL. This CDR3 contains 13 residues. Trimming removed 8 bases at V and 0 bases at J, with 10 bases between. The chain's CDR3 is CASRDTMNTEAFF. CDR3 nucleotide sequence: TGCGCCAGCCGGGACACGATGAACACTGAAGCTTTCTTT.

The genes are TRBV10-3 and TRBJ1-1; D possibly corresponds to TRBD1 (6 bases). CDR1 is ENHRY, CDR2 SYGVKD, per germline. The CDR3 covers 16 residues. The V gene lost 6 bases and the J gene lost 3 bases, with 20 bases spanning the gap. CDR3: CAISATGRGGDTEAFF. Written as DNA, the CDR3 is TGTGCCATCAGCGCAACAGGGAGGGGGGGGGACACTGAAGCTTTCTTT.

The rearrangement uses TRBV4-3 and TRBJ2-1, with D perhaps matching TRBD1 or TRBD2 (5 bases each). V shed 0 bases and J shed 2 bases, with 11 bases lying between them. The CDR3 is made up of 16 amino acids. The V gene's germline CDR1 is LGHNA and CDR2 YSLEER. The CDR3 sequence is CASSQEGTVTYNEQFF. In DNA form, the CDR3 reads TGCGCCAGCAGCCAAGAGGGGACGGTAACCTACAATGAGCAGTTCTTC.

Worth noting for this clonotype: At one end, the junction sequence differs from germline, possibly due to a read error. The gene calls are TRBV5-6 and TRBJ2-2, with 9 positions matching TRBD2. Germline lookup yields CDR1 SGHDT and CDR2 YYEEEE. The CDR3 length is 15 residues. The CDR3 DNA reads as TGTGCCAGCAGCTGGGCTAGCGGGAACCCCGGGGAGCTGTTTTTT. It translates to CASSWASGNPGELFF.

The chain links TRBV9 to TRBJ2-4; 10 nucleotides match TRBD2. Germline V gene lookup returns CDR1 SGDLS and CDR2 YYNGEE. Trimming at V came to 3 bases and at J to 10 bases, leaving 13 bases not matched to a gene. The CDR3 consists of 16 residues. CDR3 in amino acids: CASSGPGGGTSEIQYF. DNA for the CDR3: TGTGCCAGCAGCGGACCCGGAGGAGGGACTAGCGAGATTCAGTACTTC. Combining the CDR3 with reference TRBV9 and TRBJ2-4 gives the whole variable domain DSGVTQTPKHLITATGQRVTLRCSPRSGDLSVYWYQQSLDQGLQFLIQYYNGEERAKGNILERFSAQQFPDLHSELNLSSLELGDSALYFCASSGPGGGTSEIQYFGAGTRLSVL.

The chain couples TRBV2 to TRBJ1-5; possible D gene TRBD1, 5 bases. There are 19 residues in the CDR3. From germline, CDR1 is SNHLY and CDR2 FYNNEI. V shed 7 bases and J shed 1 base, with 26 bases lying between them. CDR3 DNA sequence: TGTGCCAGCACAGGCCAACAAATGGCGGTCCGGGGCAGCAATCAGCCCCAGCATTTT. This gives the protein CASTGQQMAVRGSNQPQHF.

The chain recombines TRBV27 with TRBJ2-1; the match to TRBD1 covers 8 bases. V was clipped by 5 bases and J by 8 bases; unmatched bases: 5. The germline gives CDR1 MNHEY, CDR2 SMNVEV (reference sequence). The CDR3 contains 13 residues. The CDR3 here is CASSGQGPDEQFF. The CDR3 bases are TGTGCCAGCAGTGGACAGGGACCGGATGAGCAGTTCTTC.

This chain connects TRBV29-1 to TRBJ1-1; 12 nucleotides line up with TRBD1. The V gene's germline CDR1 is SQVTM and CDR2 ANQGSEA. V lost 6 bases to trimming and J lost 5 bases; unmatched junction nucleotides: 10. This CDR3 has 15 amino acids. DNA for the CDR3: TGCAGCGTAGACCCCCCGGGACAGGGGGCAACTGAAGCTTTCTTT. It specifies CSVDPPGQGATEAFF.

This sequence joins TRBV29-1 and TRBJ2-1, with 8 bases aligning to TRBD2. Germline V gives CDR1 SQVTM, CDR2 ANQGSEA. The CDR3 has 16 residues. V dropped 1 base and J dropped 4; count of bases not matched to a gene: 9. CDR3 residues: CSVEGEPGGDYNEQFF. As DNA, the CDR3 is TGCAGCGTTGAAGGGGAGCCCGGGGGGGATTACAATGAGCAGTTCTTC.

CDR3 amino acids: CSVEARSIGIQETQYF. CDR3 nucleotides: TGCAGCGTTGAAGCCCGCAGCATAGGGATCCAAGAGACCCAGTACTTC. This chain joins TRBV29-1 and TRBJ2-5; D ambiguous. The CDR3 sequence is 16 residues long. V was cut by 1 base and J by 1 base, with 16 bases left in between. Germline values: CDR1 SQVTM, CDR2 ANQGSEA.

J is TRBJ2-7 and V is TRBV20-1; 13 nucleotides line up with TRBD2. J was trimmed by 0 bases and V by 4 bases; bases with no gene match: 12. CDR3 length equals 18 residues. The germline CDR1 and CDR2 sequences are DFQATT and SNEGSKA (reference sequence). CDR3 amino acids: CSATPTSGGLILSYEQYF. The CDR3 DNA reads TGCAGTGCTACCCCGACTAGCGGGGGGCTCATCCTCTCCTACGAGCAGTACTTC.

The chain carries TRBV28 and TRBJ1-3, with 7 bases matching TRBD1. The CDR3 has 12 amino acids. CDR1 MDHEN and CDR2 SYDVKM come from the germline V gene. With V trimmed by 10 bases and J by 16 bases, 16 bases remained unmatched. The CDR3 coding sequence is TGTGCCACCCCTCCCCGCGACAGGGTTCGGTATTTT. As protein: CATPPRDRVRYF. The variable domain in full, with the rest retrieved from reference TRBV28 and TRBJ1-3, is DVKVTQSSRYLVKRTGEKVFLECVQDMDHENMFWYRQDPGLGLRLIYFSYDVKMKEKGDIPEGYSVSREKKERFSLILESASTNQTSMYLCATPPRDRVRYFGEGSWLTVV.